The rows below give T cell receptor beta chains drawn from one sample of a study of CD8 T cells in Susac syndrome. TCRdb passed the immunoSEQ multiplex PCR reads through MiXCR, listing each CDR3 protein once. The table lists 150,000 to 200,000 distinct CDR3 sequences, approximately 96% of them singletons. What was sequenced was CD4+ T cells from PBMCs. These receptors all stem from a human donor with Susac syndrome. CDR3s include the opening cysteine and the closing phenylalanine or tryptophan. Each record gives: clone size, CDR3 length, D gene, V gene, J gene, CDR3 protein, CDR3 DNA. A D gene is named only where the DNA matches it firmly. Not every row has a clone size; where given, it reads once, few, many or a size class.

>.|14|TRBD1|TRBV29-1|TRBJ1-2
CSVEAHRTGNGYTF
TGCAGCGTTGAAGCACATAGGACAGGCAATGGCTACACCTTC
>.|13|TRBD1|TRBV29-1|TRBJ1-2
CSVGEGQGISYTF
TGCAGCGTTGGGGAGGGACAGGGGATAAGCTACACCTTC
>.|10|.|TRBV20-1|TRBJ2-7
CSAAAYEQYF
TGCAGTGCTGCCGCCTACGAGCAGTACTTC
>.|14|.|TRBV30|TRBJ1-2
CAWSVGGPAAGYTF
TGTGCCTGGAGTGTGGGGGGCCCGGCGGCTGGCTACACCTTC
>.|18|.|TRBV20-1|TRBJ2-3
CSARYVGPGVGSTDTQYF
TGCAGTGCTAGATATGTGGGCCCAGGGGTGGGGAGCACAGATACGCAGTATTTT
>few|12|.|TRBV3-1|TRBJ2-7
CASSPSSYEQYF
TGTGCCAGCAGCCCGAGCTCCTACGAGCAGTACTTC
>.|17|.|TRBV2|TRBJ2-5
CASSEALGAGTRETQYF
TGTGCCAGCAGTGAAGCGCTAGGTGCAGGGACTCGAGAGACCCAGTACTTC
>.|18|.|TRBV4-3|TRBJ2-2
CASSQEPVAQGNTGELFF
TGCGCCAGCAGCCAAGAACCCGTTGCTCAAGGGAACACCGGGGAGCTGTTTTTT
>.|14|.|TRBV20-1|TRBJ1-1
CSARDRTGTVEAFF
TGCAGTGCTAGAGATCGCACCGGGACTGTTGAAGCTTTCTTT
>.|16|.|TRBV28|TRBJ1-1
CASSLLGGRMNTEAFF
TGTGCCAGCAGTTTATTGGGGGGCAGAATGAACACTGAAGCTTTCTTT
>.|17|.|TRBV7-2|TRBJ2-1
CASSHGGAGLAYNEQFF
TGTGCCAGCAGCCACGGAGGGGCAGGGCTGGCCTACAATGAGCAGTTCTTC
>few|14|TRBD2|TRBV20-1|TRBJ2-5
CSASLAGGRETQYF
TGCAGTGCTTCACTAGCGGGGGGTCGAGAGACCCAGTACTTC
>.|15|.|TRBV4-1|TRBJ1-1
CASSRVEERGTEAFF
TGCGCCAGCAGCAGGGTCGAGGAGAGAGGCACTGAAGCTTTCTTT
>.|13|TRBD1|TRBV11-2|TRBJ1-6
CASSLGTGFPLHF
TGTGCCAGCAGCTTAGGGACAGGGTTCCCCCTCCACTTT
>.|15|.|TRBV11-2|TRBJ2-3
CASSLETGSTDTQYF
TGTGCCAGCAGCTTAGAGACTGGATCCACAGATACGCAGTATTTT
>once|15|.|TRBV30|TRBJ2-2
CAWSVGVPNTGELFF
TGTGCCTGGAGTGTAGGGGTCCCAAACACCGGGGAGCTGTTTTTT
>once|14|.|TRBV12-3/TRBV12-4|TRBJ1-1
CASSRHPQGTEAFF
TGTGCCAGCAGTCGCCATCCTCAGGGCACTGAAGCTTTCTTT
>.|16|TRBD2|TRBV11-2|TRBJ2-7
CASSPGGLAGGNEQYF
TGTGCCAGCAGCCCAGGGGGACTAGCGGGGGGAAACGAGCAGTACTTC
>.|13|.|TRBV3-1|TRBJ2-2
CASSTSHAGELFF
TGTGCCAGCAGCACTAGCCACGCCGGGGAGCTGTTTTTT
>.|14|.|TRBV29-1|TRBJ1-1
CSVERDSGNTEAFF
TGCAGCGTTGAGCGTGATAGCGGGAACACTGAAGCTTTCTTT
>once|15|.|TRBV30|TRBJ1-5
CAWSAGTPSYQPQHF
TGTGCCTGGAGTGCCGGGACACCCTCATATCAGCCCCAGCATTTT
>.|13|.|TRBV30|TRBJ1-3
CAWKRGVGNTIYF
TGTGCCTGGAAAAGGGGGGTCGGAAACACCATATATTTT